This T cell receptor beta chain was captured by sequencing in a study of T-cell reconstitution after alpha-beta-depleted transplantation in children. Library preparation (for TCRbeta) was performed with unique molecular identifiers. TCRdb used MiXCR to reprocess the PCR reads, holding one entry per CDR3 protein. Altogether 600,000 to 700,000 distinct CDR3 sequences are present, over 15% being singletons, with the ten largest covering approximately 1.1%. Trimming at V came to 0 bases and at J to 0 bases, leaving 11 bases not matched to a gene. Per germline, CDR1 SGHTA and CDR2 FQGNSA. The CDR3 runs 18 residues.

The chain links TRBV7-2 to TRBJ2-7, with 7 bases lining up with TRBD1. Here the sequenced sample was PBMCs from the stem cell graft donor, taken from the stem cell graft. The source of this sequence is a human donor who donated a stem cell graft to a child with acute myeloid leukemia. CDR3 nucleotides: TGTGCCAGCAGCTTAGCTGGGCCAGACAGGGCATCCTCCTACGAGCAGTACTTC. This codes for CASSLAGPDRASSYEQYF.